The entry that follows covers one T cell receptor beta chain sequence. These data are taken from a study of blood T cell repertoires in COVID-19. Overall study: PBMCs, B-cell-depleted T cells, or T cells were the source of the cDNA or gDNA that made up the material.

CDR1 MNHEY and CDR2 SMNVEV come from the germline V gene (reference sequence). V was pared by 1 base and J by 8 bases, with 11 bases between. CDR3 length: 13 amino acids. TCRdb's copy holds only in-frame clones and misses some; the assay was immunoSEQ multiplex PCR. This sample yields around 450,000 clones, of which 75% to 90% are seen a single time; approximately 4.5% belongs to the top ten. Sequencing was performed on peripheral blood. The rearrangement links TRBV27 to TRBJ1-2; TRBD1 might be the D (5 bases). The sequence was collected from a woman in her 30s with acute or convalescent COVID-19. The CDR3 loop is CASSLFGGEGYTF. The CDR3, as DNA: TGTGCCAGCAGTTTATTCGGGGGGGAAGGCTACACCTTC.